This T cell receptor beta chain was sequenced during a study of blood T cell repertoires in COVID-19. Study context: PBMCs, B-cell-depleted T cells, or T cells provided the cDNA or gDNA that made up the material.

Some clones are missing from TCRdb's copy, which holds only in-frame ones; the method was immunoSEQ multiplex PCR. Among some 320,000 clones listed, roughly 88% were seen once. CDR3 length: 16 residues. Germline CDR1 and CDR2: MNHEY and SVGEGT. The ends lost 5 bases at V and 0 bases at J; junction bases unmatched: 7. This receptor was identified in a woman aged 25 to 45 who had recovered from COVID-19. Sequencing was performed on peripheral blood. J is TRBJ1-5 and V is TRBV6-2 or TRBV6-3; 7 bases align to TRBD1. The DNA for the CDR3 is TGTGCCAGCAGTCGGGACAGCCGTTATAGCAATCAGCCCCAGCATTTT. It yields the protein CASSRDSRYSNQPQHF.